One and the same sample provided the 14 T cell receptor beta chains below, sequenced in a study of cytomegalovirus exposure and HLA in healthy donors listed by TCRdb under 2017. Receptors were amplified or captured by the immunoSEQ multiplex PCR assay. For the multiplex PCR, a mixture combining 60 forward primers for TCR Vbeta segments and 13 reverse primers for TCR Jbeta segments was used. TCRdb re-hosts the immuneACCESS table, in-frame sequences only. Its copies lack some clones; in the studies checked, an unresolved V gene accounts for under half of them, and the cause for the rest is not known. The sample includes 55,000 to 70,000 clones, with about four fifths observed a single time. Jointly, the top ten make up under 6% of the sample. The sample taken for sequencing was PBMCs. The receptors derive from a woman in her twenties or thirties in good health and CMV-seronegative.

This chain connects TRBV27 to TRBJ2-7, with a tentative D call TRBD2 (5 bases). The CDR3 sequence is 12 residues long. CDR1 is MNHEY and CDR2 is SMNVEV in the germline V gene (reference sequence). The V end was cut by 8 bases, the J end by 2 bases, with 10 bases between. CDR3 DNA sequence: TGTGCCAGCGGACTTCCTACCTACGAGCAGTACTTC. The encoded protein is CASGLPTYEQYF.

This chain joins TRBV27 and TRBJ2-2; no firm D call. The CDR3 covers 14 residues. Germline values: CDR1 MNHEY, CDR2 SMNVEV (reference sequence). V lost 5 bases and J 9 bases, leaving 16 bases between the germline ends. The CDR3 coding sequence is TGTGCCAGCAGTCCCGCTAACTATATCAGGGAGCTGTTTTTT. It yields the protein CASSPANYIRELFF.

The chain uses TRBV11-2 and TRBJ2-5, with 9 bases fitting TRBD1. The J segment lost 5 bases and the V segment lost 5 bases, leaving 9 bases of the junction unmatched. This CDR3 contains 15 residues. Germline-derived CDR1 and CDR2 are SGHAT and FQNNGV. The CDR3 reads CASSRGTGTGETQYF. The CDR3 bases are TGTGCCAGCAGCCGCGGGACAGGGACGGGCGAGACCCAGTACTTC.

The chain has TRBV11-2 and TRBJ1-1; no clear D. V was trimmed by 4 bases and J by 8 bases, leaving 8 bases between them. The CDR3 extends over 11 amino acids. Looked up from germline, CDR1 is SGHAT and CDR2 is FQNNGV. CDR3 in amino acids: CASSSAGEAFF. The CDR3 nucleotides are TGTGCCAGCAGCTCCGCCGGGGAAGCTTTCTTT.

The chain uses TRBV30 and TRBJ2-5, with 10 bases aligning to TRBD1. The CDR3 runs to 15 residues. The V gene's germline CDR1 is GTSNPN and CDR2 SVGIG (reference sequence). Trimming removed 4 bases from V and 5 bases from J; junction bases left unmatched: 10. CDR3 bases: TGTGCCTGGAATCCCGGGACAGGGGTTATGGAGACCCAGTACTTC. Its protein is CAWNPGTGVMETQYF.

This chain uses TRBV7-9 with TRBJ2-2; D is uncertain. Per the germline V gene, CDR1 is SEHNR and CDR2 is FQNEAQ (reference sequence). Between the trimmed V and J ends, which lost 0 bases and 2 bases, there was a span of 7 bases. CDR3 length: 15 amino acids. CDR3 sequence: CASSLAGLNTGELFF. In nucleotides, the CDR3 is TGTGCCAGCAGCTTAGCCGGGTTAAACACCGGGGAGCTGTTTTTT.

The rearrangement links TRBV5-8 to TRBJ2-5; tentatively, D is TRBD2 (5 bases). V lost 1 base, J lost 0 bases, and 10 bases lay in between. The CDR3 is made up of 15 amino acids. Germline values: CDR1 SGHTS, CDR2 YDEGEE. CDR3 in DNA: TGTGCCAGCAGCTTGATAAGGGAGTACCAAGAGACCCAGTACTTC. The encoded protein is CASSLIREYQETQYF. The variable domain in full, with the rest retrieved from reference TRBV5-8 and TRBJ2-5, is EAGVTQSPTHLIKTRGQQATLRCSPISGHTSVYWYQQALGLGLQFLLWYDEGEERNRGNFPPRFSGRQFPNYSSELNVNALELEDSALYLCASSLIREYQETQYFGPGTRLLVL.

This clone has just one count. This chain uses TRBV5-4 with TRBJ2-7; 11 nucleotides match TRBD2. Looked up from germline, CDR1 is SGHNT and CDR2 is YYREEE (reference sequence). J was trimmed by 6 bases and V by 2 bases; bases with no gene match: 13. The CDR3 is made up of 17 amino acids. CDR3 sequence: CASSFGSGRAGGGEQYF. The CDR3 DNA sequence: TGTGCCAGCAGCTTTGGTAGCGGGAGGGCCGGAGGAGGCGAGCAGTACTTC.

In its sample, this clone was seen once. This rearrangement joins TRBV11-2 to TRBJ2-3; D gene ambiguous. CDR3 length equals 16 residues. Germline V lookup: CDR1 SGHAT, CDR2 FQNNGV. The V end lost 3 bases, the J end lost 0 bases, and 13 bases lay between the germline ends. CDR3 protein: CASSFSAGTSTDTQYF. CDR3 sequence (DNA): TGTGCCAGCAGCTTCTCAGCAGGCACTAGCACAGATACGCAGTATTTT. Supplemented by reference TRBV11-2 and TRBJ2-3, the full variable domain reads EAGVAQSPRYKIIEKRQSVAFWCNPISGHATLYWYQQILGQGPKLLIQFQNNGVVDDSQLPKDRFSAERLKGVDSTLKIQPAKLEDSAVYLCASSFSAGTSTDTQYFGPGTRLTVL.

The chain couples TRBV5-1 to TRBJ1-5; a possible D gene is TRBD1 (6 bases). V lost 4 bases and J 0 bases, leaving 14 bases between the germline ends. The CDR3 runs 16 residues. The germline V gene encodes CDR1 SGHRS and CDR2 YFSETQ. This chain's CDR3 is CASSPTTGISNQPQHF. CDR3 coding DNA: TGCGCCAGCAGCCCTACGACAGGAATTAGCAATCAGCCCCAGCATTTT.

The chain links TRBV28 to TRBJ2-5; 8 bases align to TRBD1. This CDR3 contains 16 residues. Germline V gene sequence: CDR1 MDHEN, CDR2 SYDVKM. V was clipped by 5 bases and J by 5 bases; unmatched bases: 13. The chain's CDR3 is CASSPGQGVLGETQYF. The CDR3, as DNA: TGTGCCAGCAGTCCCGGACAGGGAGTGTTGGGCGAGACCCAGTACTTC.

The chain is built from TRBV7-3 and TRBJ2-1; 16 positions match TRBD2. The ends lost 4 bases at V and 6 bases at J; junction bases unmatched: 9. Germline assignment: CDR1 SGHTA and CDR2 FQGTGA. The CDR3 is 18 residues long. CDR3 coding DNA: TGTGCCAGCAGCTCGCCGGGACTAGCGGGAGGGCCGGTCAATGAGCAGTTCTTC. It codes for CASSSPGLAGGPVNEQFF.

The CDR3 is CASSRRLAGEDNEQFF. The DNA of the CDR3 is TGTGCCAGCAGCCGCAGACTAGCGGGAGAGGACAATGAGCAGTTCTTC. The chain employs TRBV7-9 and TRBJ2-1, with 12 positions matching TRBD2. The J segment lost 5 bases and the V segment lost 5 bases, leaving 7 bases of the junction unmatched. CDR1 SEHNR and CDR2 FQNEAQ come from the germline V gene (reference sequence). The CDR3 runs 16 residues.

A few counts support this clone. J is TRBJ1-6 and V is TRBV2; TRBD1 matches 8 bases. Unmatched junction bases numbered 6, after V lost 5 bases and J lost 9 bases. Germline V CDR1 and CDR2: SNHLY, FYNNEI. The CDR3 is 14 amino acids. The CDR3 loop reads CASSRTGKGSPLHF. The DNA for the CDR3 is TGTGCCAGCAGTCGGACAGGGAAGGGTTCACCCCTCCACTTT.